A selection of T cell receptor beta chains follows, all from one sample in a study of T-cell memory formation after mild COVID-19. In TCRdb, the 5' RACE reads were re-called with MiXCR into one record per CDR3 protein. The sample gives approximately 190,000 distinct CDR3 sequences, approximately 20% of which show up once; 2.4% is in the top ten. Input material: PBMCs or a T cell subset sorted from them (not recorded which). The origin of the receptors is an adult woman who had mild COVID-19 (a few samples of this study predate the infection). Cell type and time point are not known. The CDR3 runs from the conserved cysteine through the conserved F or W. D genes are given only for firm matches. Clone size is shown for a subset of rows, as once, few, many or a class of expanded clone.

clone size,V gene,D gene,J gene,CDR3 DNA,CDR3 protein
few,TRBV28,-,TRBJ1-2,TGTGCCAGCAGTTTATGGGGAATGGGGTATGGCTACACCTTC,CASSLWGMGYGYTF
-,TRBV7-9,-,TRBJ1-5,TGTGCCAGCAGCCTTCAGGTAGATCAGCCCCAGCATTTT,CASSLQVDQPQHF
few,TRBV7-2,-,TRBJ2-7,TGTGCCAGCAGCTTCCACAGAGAGCAGTACTTC,CASSFHREQYF
many,TRBV12-3/TRBV12-4,-,TRBJ1-1,TGTGCCAGCAGTTTGGGCAGAGTCACTGAAGCTTTCTTT,CASSLGRVTEAFF
-,TRBV20-1,-,TRBJ1-6,TGCAGTGCTAGAGAAAATAATTCACCCCTCCACTTT,CSARENNSPLHF
few,TRBV19,-,TRBJ1-5,TGTGCCAGTACTTCCGACAGTTCCTATCAGCCCCAGCATTTT,CASTSDSSYQPQHF
few,TRBV9,-,TRBJ1-4,TGTGCCAGCAGCGTAGACGGAGTAAAGTATGAAAAACTGTTTTTT,CASSVDGVKYEKLFF
few,TRBV13,TRBD2,TRBJ2-1,TGTGCCAGCAGCTTAGCCAGGGGGCTTTATAGCGGGAGGGTGTATGAGCAGTTCTTC,CASSLARGLYSGRVYEQFF
few,TRBV10-3,TRBD1,TRBJ2-7,TGTGCCATCAGTGAAGGGACAGGGAGGTACGAGCAGTACTTC,CAISEGTGRYEQYF
-,TRBV7-2,TRBD1,TRBJ2-4,TGTGCCAGCAGCACACGGGACAGGGAACCCAAAAACATTCAGTACTTC,CASSTRDREPKNIQYF
once,TRBV29-1,-,TRBJ2-1,TGCAGCGCCGGGGACCCATACAATGAGCAGTTCTTC,CSAGDPYNEQFF
many,TRBV24-1,TRBD2,TRBJ2-2,TGTGCCACCAGTCGGGAGGGCCTTTATACCGGGGAGCTGTTTTTT,CATSREGLYTGELFF
few,TRBV20-1,TRBD2,TRBJ2-3,TGCAGTGCTTCCCGACTAGCGGGGCGCACAGATACGCAGTATTTT,CSASRLAGRTDTQYF
once,TRBV20-1,-,TRBJ1-1,TGCAGTGCTAGAGTTCCAGGGACCACTGAAGCTTTCTTT,CSARVPGTTEAFF
many,TRBV5-1,-,TRBJ1-5,TGCGCCAGCAGCTTGGATGGGACCCCTTTGACGCCCCAGCATTTT,CASSLDGTPLTPQHF
-,TRBV6-5,TRBD2,TRBJ2-1,TGTGCCAGCAGGGGGGGACTAGCGGGGGCCAATGAGCAGTTCTTC,CASRGGLAGANEQFF
-,TRBV20-1,TRBD2,TRBJ2-1,TGCAGTGCTAGAGATCCCCTAGCGGGGGCCAATGAGCAGTTCTTC,CSARDPLAGANEQFF
few,TRBV29-1,-,TRBJ2-4,TGCAGCGTTGTTCGACAGGAGAGAGGGGTAATCGGCAAAAACATTCAGTACTTC,CSVVRQERGVIGKNIQYF
-,TRBV7-2,TRBD2,TRBJ2-1,TGTGCCAGCAGCTTTAGCGACGGGGGGGAGCAGTTCTTC,CASSFSDGGEQFF
few,TRBV24-1,-,TRBJ1-2,TGTGCCACCAGTGATTTCAGGACGGGCTACACCTTC,CATSDFRTGYTF
few,TRBV6-4,-,TRBJ2-1,TGTGCCAGCAGTGAGGAGGGATCGGGTTTTGGTTATGAGCAGTTCTTC,CASSEEGSGFGYEQFF
-,TRBV5-1,TRBD1,TRBJ1-2,TGCGCCAGCAGCGTTCCCACAGGGGGCAATGGCTACACCTTC,CASSVPTGGNGYTF
few,TRBV5-1,TRBD1,TRBJ1-1,TGCGCCAGCAGCTCGGACAGGGGCGGCATTGAAGCTTTCTTT,CASSSDRGGIEAFF
few,TRBV5-1,-,TRBJ1-2,TGCGCCAGCAGCTTGGTGGGGGATGGCTACACCTTC,CASSLVGDGYTF
few,TRBV20-1,TRBD1,TRBJ1-5,TGCAGTGCTAGACAAACTGGGACAGGGGCTACTCAGCCCCAGCATTTT,CSARQTGTGATQPQHF